What follows is one T cell receptor (beta chain) and its context. This specimen comes from a study of T cell changes during pregnancy in multiple sclerosis. This CDR3 contains 14 residues. The germline CDR1 and CDR2 sequences are SNHLY and FYNNEI. V trimming: 2 bases; J trimming: 9 bases; junction bases outside the gene matches: 7. Assay used: immunoSEQ multiplex PCR; TCRdb lists only in-frame clones, some missing. The sample consists of 45,000 or so clones, about 91% of them appearing once. The source of this sequence is a female donor with multiple sclerosis, enrolled in a pregnancy study. This chain uses TRBV2 with TRBJ2-1, with 7 bases fitting TRBD2. The specimen comprised CD8+ T cells from peripheral blood mononuclear cells, sampled after pregnancy. The CDR3 DNA sequence: TGTGCCAGCAGTGAACGGGGACTACCGGGTGAGCAGTTCTTC. The encoded protein is CASSERGLPGEQFF.